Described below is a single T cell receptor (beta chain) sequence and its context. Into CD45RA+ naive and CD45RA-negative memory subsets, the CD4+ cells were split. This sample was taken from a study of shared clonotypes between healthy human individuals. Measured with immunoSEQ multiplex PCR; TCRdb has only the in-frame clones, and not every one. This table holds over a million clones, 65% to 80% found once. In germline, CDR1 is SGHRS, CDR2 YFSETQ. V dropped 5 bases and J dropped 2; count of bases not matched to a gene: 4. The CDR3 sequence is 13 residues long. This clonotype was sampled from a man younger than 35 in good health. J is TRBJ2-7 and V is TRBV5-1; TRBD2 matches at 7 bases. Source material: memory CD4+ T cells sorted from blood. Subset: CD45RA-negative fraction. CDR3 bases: TGCGCCAGCAGATGGGGAGGGACCTACGAGCAGTACTTC. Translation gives CASRWGGTYEQYF.